These T cell receptor beta chains were read from a single sample in a study of blood T cells in healthy people across ages. Using its own MiXCR run on the 5' RACE reads, TCRdb lists one record per CDR3 protein. This sample has hundreds of thousands of distinct CDR3 sequences, with under 70% found just once. Sequences were obtained from blood. The receptors shown here come from a man between 60 and 70 years old in good health. CDR3s include the opening cysteine and the closing phenylalanine or tryptophan.

V gene,CDR3 protein
TRBV12-3/TRBV12-4,CASSLGQALPDTQYF
TRBV28,CASRHPTGRGEQYF
TRBV28,CASSPQIGGAKNIQYF
TRBV28,CASRTFPGEQYF
TRBV29-1,CSVGRTGTQYF
TRBV20-1,CSARVVSGANVLTF
TRBV4-2,CASSPGTSGGFSYNEQYF
TRBV20-1,CSASLANERFF
TRBV12-3/TRBV12-4,CASSSGGVGYTF
TRBV13,CASSLREGPQHF
TRBV5-1,CASSQDGDTGELFF
TRBV7-2,CASSPRGGHYNEQYF
TRBV21-1,CATRTALYEQYF
TRBV2,CASRLFGTPNTEAFF
TRBV6-2/TRBV6-3,CASSYSIKRTENTEAFF
TRBV11-2,CASSKSPGQSTDTQYF
TRBV5-1,CASSLGPGGFSENTEAFF
TRBV24-1,CATSERALNEQFF
TRBV20-1,CSATHRDRRYEQYF
TRBV11-2,CASSARLAGRETQYF
TRBV12-3/TRBV12-4,CASSFPPTGRGTDTQYF
TRBV20-1,CSARAGELKKLFF
TRBV27,CASSPSGGGSSYGYTF
TRBV29-1,CSVESACDSSYEQYF
TRBV10-1,CASSDNGAGTQYF
TRBV20-1,CSAPTQGAYGYTF
TRBV12-3/TRBV12-4,CASSLNQGSLAGANVLTF
TRBV18,CASSPSGTFTEAFF
TRBV2,CASTTTSTSYEQYF
TRBV6-6,CASSYSTRTANQPQHF
TRBV27,CASSLVGAGPLTGELFF
TRBV7-2,CASSLDTGDTSPIQYF
TRBV24-1,CATSDASGHQETQYF
TRBV20-1,CSARGQQSTNTEAFF
TRBV20-1,CSARLPGPGETQYF
TRBV5-1,CASSQTGLNTEAFF
TRBV15,CATSRDPGSGETQYF
TRBV7-9,CASSAGTGGKLFF
TRBV5-1,CASSLVGQGFYNEQFF
TRBV18,CASSPGQGSAWYTF
TRBV5-1,CASSLVVGAGEETQYF
TRBV11-2,CAGSHDPNEQFF
TRBV6-1,CASSEGMGSGETQYF
TRBV20-1,CSAVWDATLNEQFF
TRBV2,CASSGDSPLHF
TRBV24-1,CATSDSPGSVNTGELFF
TRBV5-6,CASSPRLAGDTTDTQYF
TRBV5-1,CASSFGGGAGGTEAFF
TRBV20-1,CSASVPSPETQYF
TRBV2,CASSPRVGGGQGAQYF
TRBV11-3,CASSLGCQSGEKLFF